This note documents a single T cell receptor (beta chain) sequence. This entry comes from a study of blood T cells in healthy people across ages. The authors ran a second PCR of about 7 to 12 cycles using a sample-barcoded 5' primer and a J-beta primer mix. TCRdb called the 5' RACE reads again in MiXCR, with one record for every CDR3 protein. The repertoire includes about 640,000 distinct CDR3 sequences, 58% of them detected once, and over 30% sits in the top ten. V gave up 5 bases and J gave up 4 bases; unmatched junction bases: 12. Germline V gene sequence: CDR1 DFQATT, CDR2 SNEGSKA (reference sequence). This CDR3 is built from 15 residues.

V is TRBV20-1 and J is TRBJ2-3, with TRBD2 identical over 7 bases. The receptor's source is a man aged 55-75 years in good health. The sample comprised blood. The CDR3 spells CSAPLRGGAADTQYF. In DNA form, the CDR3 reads TGCAGTGCTCCTCTTAGGGGAGGGGCGGCAGATACGCAGTATTTT.